The 28 T cell receptor beta chains below come from one sample, sequenced in a study of spatial heterogeneity in lung cancer. Documented time point: blood at routine non-recurrence follow-up after resection. In TCRdb, the 5' RACE reads were re-called with MiXCR into one record per CDR3 protein. This table has 49,000 or so distinct CDR3 sequences, about 12% appearing once. The material was PBMCs, obtained at follow-up. Every receptor here comes from a male donor with early-stage non-small cell lung cancer.

The chain has TRBV20-1 and TRBJ2-1; 8 nucleotides align to TRBD1. V dropped 6 bases and J dropped 4; count of bases not matched to a gene: 5. The CDR3 runs 13 residues. Germline V gene lookup returns CDR1 DFQATT and CDR2 SNEGSKA (reference sequence). CDR3 nucleotide sequence: TGCAGTGCATTCGGGACAGGTTACAATGAGCAGTTCTTC. Protein sequence: CSAFGTGYNEQFF.

This chain uses TRBV5-4 with TRBJ2-2; no clear D. The germline V gene has CDR1 SGHNT and CDR2 YYREEE (reference sequence). This CDR3 is built from 13 residues. Deletions cut 4 bases from V and 2 bases from J, with 6 bases between. In DNA form, the CDR3 reads TGTGCCAGCAGCCTATATAACACCGGGGAGCTGTTTTTT. Translated, it gives CASSLYNTGELFF.

In its sample, this clonotype was seen many times. This chain joins TRBV27 and TRBJ2-1; 7 bases align to TRBD2. Germline V CDR1 and CDR2: MNHEY, SMNVEV (reference sequence). J was trimmed by 6 bases and V by 5 bases; bases with no gene match: 10. This CDR3 has 15 residues. DNA of the CDR3: TGTGCCAGCAGTAGAGGGAGGGCCTCGGTCAATGAGCAGTTCTTC. This codes for CASSRGRASVNEQFF.

This clonotype was observed at least ten times. The rearrangement links TRBV9 to TRBJ2-3, with 9 bases that match TRBD1. The CDR3 extends over 14 amino acids. CDR1 is SGDLS and CDR2 is YYNGEE in the germline V gene. The V segment lost 4 bases and the J segment 3 bases; nucleotides outside the gene matches: 3. CDR3 protein: CASSKGQGTDTQYF. The CDR3 DNA reads TGTGCCAGCAGCAAGGGACAGGGTACAGATACGCAGTATTTT.

V gene TRBV5-5 combines with J gene TRBJ2-7; D not certain. The CDR3 runs to 14 residues. Germline CDR1 SGHKS, CDR2 YYEKEE (reference sequence). Trimming removed 0 bases at V and 4 bases at J, with 11 bases between. The CDR3 is CASSLANLQYEQYF. For the CDR3, the DNA is TGTGCCAGCAGCTTGGCCAATCTCCAATACGAGCAGTACTTC.

This clonotype came up many times. The J gene is TRBJ2-2, the V gene TRBV12-3 or TRBV12-4; D gene ambiguous. This CDR3 comprises 16 residues. With 2 bases removed from V and 7 bases from J, the gap between germline ends came to 17 bases. The CDR3, as DNA: TGTGCCAGCAGTTTACAGAGCACGGGCAGGCTCGGGGAGCTGTTTTTT. Amino acids: CASSLQSTGRLGELFF.

V is TRBV30 and J is TRBJ1-3, with D hard to call. CDR1 and CDR2 (germline): GTSNPN, SVGIG (reference sequence). Trimming stripped 3 bases from V and 0 bases from J, with 9 bases between. This CDR3 region has 14 residues. As DNA, the CDR3 is TGTGCCTGGAGGAACCTGGGCTCTGGAAACACCATATATTTT. Its translation is CAWRNLGSGNTIYF.

This clonotype showed up just a few times. The V call is TRBV7-9, the J call TRBJ2-1, with D hard to call. Per the germline V gene, CDR1 is SEHNR and CDR2 is FQNEAQ (reference sequence). The germline V and J ends were trimmed by 5 bases and 9 bases, with 14 bases remaining between them. The CDR3 length is 13 residues. The CDR3 region has the DNA TGTGCCAGCAGCCCCCGCCGCGCCGGTGAGCAGTTCTTC. Protein sequence: CASSPRRAGEQFF.

The table lists this clonotype with a few counts. The chain uses TRBV5-4 and TRBJ1-3; D gene ambiguous. Germline CDR1 SGHNT, CDR2 YYREEE (reference sequence). The CDR3 is 13 residues long. Trimming pared 2 bases from V and 4 bases from J, leaving 7 bases between. The chain's CDR3 is CASSFIQGNTIYF. CDR3 bases: TGTGCCAGCAGCTTCATACAGGGAAACACCATATATTTT.

This clonotype came up a few times. The chain links TRBV7-2 to TRBJ1-5, with TRBD1 as a possible D gene (5 bases). The CDR3 covers 15 residues. Germline loops: CDR1 SGHTA, CDR2 FQGNSA. V was cut by 1 base and J by 7 bases, with 14 bases left in between. The CDR3 here is CASSLDGGKGQPQHF. The DNA for the CDR3 is TGTGCCAGCAGCTTAGACGGGGGGAAAGGCCAGCCCCAGCATTTT.

The rearrangement joins TRBV6-6 to TRBJ2-2, with unresolved D. The V gene's germline CDR1 is MNHNY and CDR2 SVGAGI (reference sequence). CDR3 size: 12 residues. V was shortened by 2 bases and J by 8 bases, with 6 bases between the two germline ends. The CDR3: CASSYADGELFF. CDR3 in DNA: TGTGCCAGCAGTTACGCCGATGGGGAGCTGTTTTTT.

This clonotype occurred a few times. V is TRBV5-1 and J is TRBJ2-2; no reliable D call. CDR3 length: 13 residues. V lost 1 base to trimming and J lost 1 base, with 2 bases between them. Germline CDR1 reads SGHRS; CDR2 reads YFSETQ. CDR3 loop: CASSLKNTGELFF. DNA for the CDR3: TGCGCCAGCAGCTTGAAGAACACCGGGGAGCTGTTTTTT.

There are a few counts of this clonotype. This sequence joins TRBV14 and TRBJ2-3; D ambiguous. Germline V CDR1 and CDR2: SGHDN, FVKESK. The germline V and J ends were trimmed by 0 bases and 7 bases, with 2 bases remaining between them. The CDR3 runs 11 residues. Here the CDR3 DNA reads TGTGCCAGCAGCCAAGAGTATACGCAGTATTTT. Protein: CASSQEYTQYF.

CDR3 sequence reads: CASNGGLAGSGTDTQYF. The CDR3 DNA is TGCGCCAGCAATGGGGGACTAGCGGGAAGCGGCACAGATACGCAGTATTTT. The chain combines TRBV5-1 with TRBJ2-3, with 13 bases identical to TRBD2. Trimming took 6 bases from V and 1 from J; bases not matched to a gene: 8. Germline assignment: CDR1 SGHRS and CDR2 YFSETQ. This CDR3 spans 17 amino acids.

V is TRBV2 and J is TRBJ2-5; D may correspond to TRBD1 or TRBD2 (5 bases each). Between the trimmed V and J ends, which lost 4 bases and 3 bases, there was a span of 12 bases. This CDR3 is 14 amino acids long. CDR1 and CDR2 (germline): SNHLY, FYNNEI. In DNA form, the CDR3 reads TGTGCCAGCAGTGGCTCCGGGACGGAAGAGACCCAGTACTTC. Protein: CASSGSGTEETQYF. Supplemented by reference TRBV2 and TRBJ2-5, the full variable domain reads EPEVTQTPSHQVTQMGQEVILRCVPISNHLYFYWYRQILGQKVEFLVSFYNNEISEKSEIFDDQFSVERPDGSNFTLKIRSTKLEDSAMYFCASSGSGTEETQYFGPGTRLLVL.

This clonotype was detected ten times or more. This CDR3 is CASSEESPRGLFF. The CDR3 region has the DNA TGTGCCAGCAGTGAAGAGTCCCCCAGGGGACTGTTTTTT. The rearrangement uses TRBV2 and TRBJ1-4; possibly TRBD1 for D (6 bases). Per the germline V gene, CDR1 is SNHLY and CDR2 is FYNNEI. This CDR3 is 13 amino acids long. The germline V and J ends were trimmed by 1 base and 13 bases, with 13 bases remaining between them.

This clonotype was counted many times. The junction does not match germline at one end; this may be a read error. The gene calls are TRBV6-2 or TRBV6-3 and TRBJ1-2; 7 bases fit TRBD1. This CDR3 is 12 amino acids long. Per the germline V gene, CDR1 is MNHEY and CDR2 is SVGEGT. In DNA, the CDR3 is TGTGCCAGCAGTCCACAGGGCTTGACAGGGTTCTTC. It encodes CASSPQGLTGFF.

This clonotype has a count of ten or more. The V call is TRBV6-2 or TRBV6-3, the J call TRBJ1-3, with TRBD1 matching 7 bases. This CDR3 has 14 amino acids. With V trimmed by 7 bases and J by 0 bases, 3 bases remained unmatched. The germline V gene has CDR1 MNHEY and CDR2 SVGEGT. In nucleotides, the CDR3 is TGTGCCAGCACCTGGGACAGCTCTGGAAACACCATATATTTT. Its protein is CASTWDSSGNTIYF.

V is TRBV6-2 or TRBV6-3 and J is TRBJ1-5; D is uncertain. Germline assignment: CDR1 MNHEY and CDR2 SVGEGT. The CDR3 has 12 residues. Trimming stripped 7 bases from V and 2 bases from J, with 6 bases between. This chain's CDR3 is CASKYGNQPQHF. The DNA for the CDR3 is TGTGCCAGCAAGTACGGCAATCAGCCCCAGCATTTT.

This clonotype was detected many times. The genes are TRBV6-5 and TRBJ2-3; 8 positions match TRBD2. This CDR3 contains 12 residues. Per the germline V gene, CDR1 is MNHEY and CDR2 is SVGAGI. DNA of the CDR3: TGTGCTTCGGGGGGGGAAAAAGATACGCAGTATTTT. Its translation is CASGGEKDTQYF.

This clonotype was picked up a small number of times. The rearrangement joins TRBV12-3 or TRBV12-4 to TRBJ2-3, with no clear D. This CDR3 has 16 amino acids. The V end lost 2 bases, the J end lost 1 base, and 13 bases lay between the germline ends. As DNA, the CDR3 is TGTGCCAGCAGTTTATTCCGCGTCAGTCGCACAGATACGCAGTATTTT. Its translation: CASSLFRVSRTDTQYF.

The CDR3 reads CASNQGTSGSEQFF. DNA for the CDR3: TGTGCCAGCAACCAGGGGACCTCTGGGAGTGAGCAGTTCTTC. The rearrangement links TRBV28 to TRBJ2-1; tentative D call: TRBD1 (6 bases). CDR1 is MDHEN and CDR2 is SYDVKM in the germline V gene. V was pared by 7 bases and J by 9 bases, with 19 bases between. CDR3 length: 14 residues.

The J gene is TRBJ2-3, the V gene TRBV19, with 7 positions matching TRBD1. Germline V CDR1 and CDR2: LNHDA, SQIVND (reference sequence). The CDR3 sequence is 17 residues long. The J segment lost 6 bases and the V segment lost 3 bases, leaving 15 bases of the junction unmatched. The CDR3 region has the DNA TGTGCCAGTAGTATTTCGGACAGGTTGTTTATGTCGGATACGCAGTATTTT. Amino acids: CASSISDRLFMSDTQYF.

This clonotype has a handful of counts. The chain uses TRBV6-1 and TRBJ2-3; 8 bases agree with TRBD2. Germline V gives CDR1 MNHNS, CDR2 SASEGT. The V segment lost 4 bases and the J segment 5 bases; nucleotides outside the gene matches: 11. The CDR3 spans 16 residues. The CDR3 spells CASSGAQAGGGDTQYF. The CDR3 nucleotides are TGTGCCAGCAGTGGAGCACAGGCGGGAGGAGGAGATACGCAGTATTTT.

The V gene is TRBV6-4, the J gene TRBJ2-2; tentatively, D is TRBD1 (7 bases). In germline, CDR1 is MRHNA, CDR2 SNTAGT. Trimming shortened V by 3 bases and J by 4 bases, and 18 bases separated the two germline ends. The length of the CDR3 is 17 residues. The CDR3 DNA is TGTGCCAGCAGTGAAGACGTCAGGGGGACTGTCACCGGGGAGCTGTTTTTT. This sequence encodes CASSEDVRGTVTGELFF.

This clonotype was counted at least ten times. The rearrangement uses TRBV11-2 and TRBJ2-7; 8 positions match TRBD2. Losses at the gene ends were 5 bases for V and 6 bases for J; bases not matched to a gene: 9. Germline-derived CDR1 and CDR2 are SGHAT and FQNNGV. The CDR3 spans 14 residues. The CDR3 protein is CASSGSGSVVEQYF. CDR3 nucleotides: TGTGCCAGCAGCGGAAGCGGGAGCGTAGTCGAGCAGTACTTC. The full variable domain, completed using reference TRBV11-2 and TRBJ2-7, is EAGVAQSPRYKIIEKRQSVAFWCNPISGHATLYWYQQILGQGPKLLIQFQNNGVVDDSQLPKDRFSAERLKGVDSTLKIQPAKLEDSAVYLCASSGSGSVVEQYFGPGTRLTVT.

In its sample, this clonotype was seen many times. This chain links TRBV20-1 with TRBJ2-1; D perhaps matches TRBD1 (6 bases). The CDR3 has 17 residues. Trimming removed 2 bases from V and 0 bases from J, with 17 bases in between. The V gene's germline CDR1 is DFQATT and CDR2 SNEGSKA (reference sequence). The CDR3: CSARIGRGLRSYNEQFF. In DNA, the CDR3 is TGCAGTGCTAGAATCGGCAGGGGCCTCCGCTCCTACAATGAGCAGTTCTTC.

The chain links TRBV7-9 to TRBJ2-5; weak D call: TRBD2 (6 bases). Germline V CDR1 and CDR2: SEHNR, FQNEAQ (reference sequence). The V gene lost 3 bases and the J gene lost 9 bases, with 20 bases spanning the gap. The CDR3 totals 15 residues. The CDR3 region is CASSFRRGDGEAQYF. CDR3 DNA: TGTGCCAGCAGCTTTAGGCGGGGCGACGGGGAAGCCCAGTACTTC.